These 23 T cell receptor beta chains share one sample of origin, sequenced in a study of cytomegalovirus exposure and HLA in healthy donors. The PCR ran on 60 Vbeta and 13 Jbeta primers. The protocol was immunoSEQ multiplex PCR, while the TCRdb copy is restricted to in-frame clones and leaves out a portion. The sample lists approximately 70,000 clones, approximately 78% seen once, with 2.5% to 3% in the top ten. Sequencing was done on a sample of PBMCs. These receptors were obtained from a woman in her twenties or thirties in good health and CMV-seronegative.

V is TRBV6-5 and J is TRBJ1-2, with D unclear. Trimming removed 2 bases from V and 4 bases from J, with 11 bases in between. Germline V CDR1 and CDR2: MNHEY, SVGAGI. The CDR3 contains 14 residues. The CDR3 loop is CASSYLRDSYGYTF. The CDR3 DNA reads TGTGCCAGCAGTTACCTCCGGGATAGCTATGGCTACACCTTC.

V usage is TRBV19 and J usage is TRBJ2-7; D may be TRBD2 (5 bases). The length of the CDR3 is 14 residues. Germline V gene data show CDR1 as LNHDA and CDR2 as SQIVND (reference sequence). Between the trimmed V and J ends, which lost 3 bases and 6 bases, there was a span of 15 bases. As DNA, the CDR3 is TGTGCCAGTAGTATCGGGAAAGGGAGTGGCGAGCAGTACTTC. Protein sequence: CASSIGKGSGEQYF.

This clone was picked up a small number of times. V usage is TRBV6-6 and J usage is TRBJ1-2; 10 nucleotides match TRBD1. Trimming at V came to 7 bases and at J to 7 bases, leaving 9 bases not matched to a gene. The germline V gene encodes CDR1 MNHNY and CDR2 SVGAGI (reference sequence). The CDR3 spans 14 residues. CDR3 coding DNA: TGTGCCAGCAACACCGGACAGGGGGGGAGTGGCTACACCTTC. This gives the protein CASNTGQGGSGYTF.

The rearrangement uses TRBV10-3 and TRBJ2-1, with D unresolved. V was cut by 2 bases and J by 7 bases, with 3 bases left in between. CDR1 and CDR2 from the germline V gene are ENHRY and SYGVKD. The CDR3 covers 11 residues. The CDR3 DNA follows: TGTGCCATCAGTGAGCGTAATGAGCAGTTCTTC. It encodes CAISERNEQFF.

The rearrangement links TRBV7-7 to TRBJ1-4, with TRBD1 as a possible D gene (6 bases). The germline V gene encodes CDR1 SSHAT and CDR2 FNYEAQ (reference sequence). The CDR3 runs to 15 residues. V lost 5 bases to trimming and J lost 4 bases, with 14 bases between them. In nucleotides, the CDR3 is TGTGCCAGCAGCCAGGGGACCGCCATTAATGAAAAACTGTTTTTT. Protein product: CASSQGTAINEKLFF.

This rearrangement joins TRBV18 to TRBJ1-2, with no clear D. The CDR3 contains 13 residues. Germline CDR1 and CDR2: KGHSH and LQKENI. The V end lost 9 bases, the J end lost 7 bases, and 18 bases lay between the germline ends. The CDR3 bases are TGTGCCAGTCACGGTGGGCCCGTAGGTGGCTACACCTTC. This codes for CASHGGPVGGYTF.

The chain carries TRBV6-5 and TRBJ2-7; TRBD2 matches at 8 bases. J lost 6 bases, V lost 7 bases, and 8 bases had no gene match. The CDR3 covers 13 residues. Germline values: CDR1 MNHEY, CDR2 SVGAGI. CDR3 protein: CASTGGGYGEQYF. DNA for the CDR3: TGTGCCAGCACCGGGGGGGGCTATGGCGAGCAGTACTTC.

There are a few counts of this clone. The V and J genes are TRBV19 and TRBJ2-7, with 10 bases fitting TRBD1. Germline loops: CDR1 LNHDA, CDR2 SQIVND (reference sequence). This CDR3 contains 14 residues. V lost 8 bases and J lost 3; bases outside the gene matches: 7. CDR3 in amino acids: CASALGQGNYEQYF. CDR3 nucleotides: TGTGCCAGTGCCTTGGGACAGGGGAACTACGAGCAGTACTTC.

This clone has only a few counts. The V and J genes are TRBV11-2 and TRBJ2-7; D gene ambiguous. Looked up from germline, CDR1 is SGHAT and CDR2 is FQNNGV. Trimming cost V 5 bases and J 0 bases, with 17 bases left between them. The CDR3 runs to 16 residues. CDR3 sequence reads: CASSAIKVGGSYEQYF. The CDR3 bases are TGTGCCAGCAGCGCGATAAAAGTCGGTGGCTCCTACGAGCAGTACTTC.

This rearrangement joins TRBV5-8 to TRBJ2-7, with a tentative D call TRBD2 (6 bases). The germline V and J ends were trimmed by 9 bases and 5 bases, with 15 bases remaining between them. This CDR3 contains 12 residues. The germline gives CDR1 SGHTS, CDR2 YDEGEE. CDR3 sequence (DNA): TGTGCCACCGACCCCTGGGGGGACGAGCAGTACTTC. Its translation is CATDPWGDEQYF.

This clone was counted a single time. The V and J genes are TRBV4-3 and TRBJ1-3; TRBD1 matches at 7 bases. The CDR3 totals 17 residues. The V gene end was trimmed by 0 bases and the J gene end by 3 bases; junction bases not matched to a gene: 8. The germline gives CDR1 LGHNA, CDR2 YSLEER. As DNA, the CDR3 is TGCGCCAGCAGCCAAGAGGTGACAGGGACCCTTGGAAACACCATATATTTT. This codes for CASSQEVTGTLGNTIYF.

This rearrangement joins TRBV28 to TRBJ1-1, with 7 bases identical to TRBD1. Germline CDR1 and CDR2: MDHEN and SYDVKM. The CDR3 extends over 15 amino acids. Germline trimming cut 5 bases from V and 4 bases from J; bases unmatched to any gene: 10. This chain's CDR3 is CASSPLRQGGTEAFF. The CDR3 DNA reads TGTGCCAGCAGTCCGCTCAGACAGGGAGGCACTGAAGCTTTCTTT.

The chain employs TRBV18 and TRBJ2-5; 12 nucleotides match TRBD2. CDR3 length: 17 residues. Germline V gene sequence: CDR1 KGHSH, CDR2 LQKENI. V shed 0 bases and J 1 base; nucleotides not matched to a gene: 3. The CDR3 region is CASSPPGLAGPQETQYF. For the CDR3, the DNA is TGTGCCAGCTCACCACCCGGACTAGCGGGACCCCAAGAGACCCAGTACTTC.

This sequence joins TRBV11-2 and TRBJ2-3, with 8 bases lining up with TRBD2. Germline CDR1 SGHAT, CDR2 FQNNGV. This CDR3 spans 12 amino acids. J gave up 10 bases and V 2 bases, and 2 bases lay outside the gene matches. The CDR3: CASSLSRGAQYF. For the CDR3, the DNA is TGTGCCAGCAGCTTATCGCGGGGGGCGCAGTATTTT.

The chain is built from TRBV4-1 and TRBJ1-5; TRBD1 matches at 9 bases. V lost 3 bases, J lost 5 bases, and 8 bases stayed unmatched. The CDR3 extends over 16 amino acids. The germline V gene has CDR1 MGHRA and CDR2 YSYEKL. CDR3 bases: TGCGCCAGCAGCCATCCAATGCGGGACAGGGATCAGCCCCAGCATTTT. This encodes CASSHPMRDRDQPQHF.

The chain links TRBV2 to TRBJ2-3, with TRBD1 identical over 10 bases. The length of the CDR3 is 14 residues. From germline, CDR1 is SNHLY and CDR2 FYNNEI. The junction had 7 bases not matched to a gene; V was cut back by 7 bases and J by 6 bases. As DNA, the CDR3 is TGTGCCAGCAATGACAGGGGGCAGTCGGATACGCAGTATTTT. Its translation is CASNDRGQSDTQYF.

This chain joins TRBV15 and TRBJ2-5; 9 nucleotides line up with TRBD1. After removal of 2 bases from V and 3 bases from J, the junction contained 4 bases not matched to a gene. The CDR3 has 15 amino acids. From germline, CDR1 is LNHNV and CDR2 YYDKDF (reference sequence). CDR3 DNA: TGTGCCACCAGCAGAAGAGACAGGGGGGAAGAGACCCAGTACTTC. Protein product: CATSRRDRGEETQYF.

The chain couples TRBV28 to TRBJ1-2; D gene uncertain. The CDR3 is made up of 14 amino acids. Trimming cost V 5 bases and J 0 bases, with 10 bases left between them. Germline V gene sequence: CDR1 MDHEN, CDR2 SYDVKM. CDR3 bases: TGTGCCAGCAGTACCTGGTCAGCTAACTATGGCTACACCTTC. This translates into CASSTWSANYGYTF.

V is TRBV5-1 and J is TRBJ1-1; weak D call: TRBD1 (5 bases). Trimming took 9 bases from V and 1 from J, leaving 13 bases between them. CDR1 and CDR2 (germline): SGHRS, YFSETQ. The CDR3 contains 13 residues. The CDR3 reads CATVGGGNTEAFF. As DNA, the CDR3 is TGCGCCACGGTGGGCGGGGGGAACACTGAAGCTTTCTTT.

CDR3 in amino acids: CASSSGAGLTGELFF. In DNA form, the CDR3 reads TGTGCCAGCAGCTCAGGGGCTGGGCTCACCGGGGAGCTGTTTTTT. V and J are TRBV5-8 and TRBJ2-2, with a possible D match to TRBD1 (6 bases). From germline, CDR1 is SGHTS and CDR2 YDEGEE. The CDR3 runs 15 residues. V shed 3 bases and J shed 4 bases, with 13 bases lying between them.

The J gene is TRBJ1-4, the V gene TRBV9; D gene uncertain. The V gene's germline CDR1 is SGDLS and CDR2 YYNGEE. Trimming took 0 bases from V and 5 from J, leaving 11 bases between them. This CDR3 spans 15 amino acids. CDR3 loop: CASSVGGGLNEKLFF. CDR3 bases: TGTGCCAGCAGCGTAGGTGGAGGGTTAAATGAAAAACTGTTTTTT.

The chain employs TRBV2 and TRBJ1-5, with a tentative D call TRBD1 (5 bases). Per germline, CDR1 SNHLY and CDR2 FYNNEI. The CDR3 length is 14 residues. V gave up 1 base and J gave up 6 bases, with 10 bases separating them. In DNA form, the CDR3 reads TGTGCCAGCAGTGAAGGGCAGGGAGGTCAGCCCCAGCATTTT. Translating it yields CASSEGQGGQPQHF.

CDR3 DNA sequence: TGTGCCAGCAGCGCCCGGTCGGAGGCCGGCACCTTC. Encoded protein: CASSARSEAGTF. The chain employs TRBV7-9 and TRBJ1-2; no clear D. The V gene's germline CDR1 is SEHNR and CDR2 FQNEAQ (reference sequence). V lost 5 bases, J lost 13 bases, and 17 bases lay in between. The CDR3 sequence is 12 residues long. Full variable domain (missing parts from reference TRBV7-9 and TRBJ1-2): DTGVSQNPRHKITKRGQNVTFRCDPISEHNRLYWYRQTLGQGPEFLTYFQNEAQLEKSRLLSDRFSAERPKGSFSTLEIQRTEQGDSAMYLCASSARSEAGTFGSGTRLTVV.